This TCR beta chain appears in the sequencing data of a study of sequential checkpoint blockade in melanoma. Study information: Both treatment sequences were followed by maintenance nivolumab.

Germline CDR1 SGHDN, CDR2 FVKESK. This CDR3 is built from 13 residues. With 5 bases removed from V and 5 bases from J, the gap between germline ends came to 12 bases. Only in-frame clones appear in the TCRdb table, and some are missing; sequencing was by immunoSEQ multiplex PCR. The sample holds about 10,000 clones, around 73% seen once. The sample's treatment: randomized to nivolumab then ipilimumab (arm A) or the reverse (arm B). Patients had received no earlier DNA-damaging chemotherapy. PBMC sorting kept live CD3+CD8+ cells without CD19 or CD56. The origin of this receptor is a human donor with melanoma. Specimen: CD8+ T cells sorted from blood (inferred from file names), collected from a patient given nivolumab and ipilimumab in sequence. The chain joins TRBV14 to TRBJ1-1, with D perhaps TRBD1 (5 bases). CDR3 nucleotides: TGTGCCAGCAGCATAGGGAGGGGAACTGAAGCTTTCTTT. Its protein is CASSIGRGTEAFF.